This TCR beta chain was retrieved from a study of brain T cells in children with intractable seizures. Measured with immunoSEQ multiplex PCR; TCRdb has only the in-frame clones, and not every one. The sample has 20,000 to 25,000 clones; 85% to 95% are singletons. The sequenced cases were selected for having the highest brain T cell transcript signatures. Before surgery, patients took at least one anti-epileptic drug. This CDR3 has 18 amino acids. V lost 0 bases and J lost 0, with 15 bases in between. Looked up from germline, CDR1 is SGHRS and CDR2 is YFSETQ. The rearrangement uses TRBV5-1 and TRBJ1-4, with D maybe TRBD1 (5 bases). The clonotype comes from a boy between 10 and 17 years old with focal cortical dysplasia and intractable seizures. The sample here was peripheral blood, taken at surgery. CDR3 bases: TGCGCCAGCAGCTTGGCTCCTGGGGGGTCTGCAACTAATGAAAAACTGTTTTTT. Translating gives CASSLAPGGSATNEKLFF. Full variable domain (missing parts from reference TRBV5-1 and TRBJ1-4): KAGVTQTPRYLIKTRGQQVTLSCSPISGHRSVSWYQQTPGQGLQFLFEYFSETQRNKGNFPGRFSGRQFSNSRSEMNVSTLELGDSALYLCASSLAPGGSATNEKLFFGSGTQLSVL.